This T cell receptor beta chain was recorded in a study of cytomegalovirus exposure and HLA in healthy donors. With regard to this clone: As yet, its antigen is unknown.

The germline gives CDR1 LGHNA, CDR2 YSLEER. The CDR3 is 14 residues long. Trimming removed 0 bases at V and 5 bases at J, with 8 bases between. While unrecorded immune exposures were likely, the donors were nominally healthy when sampled. This PCR relied on a set of 60 Vbeta primers and 13 Jbeta primers. Using immunoSEQ multiplex PCR, the repertoire was profiled, and TCRdb retains in-frame clones only, with some absent. The sample carries 70,000 to 95,000 clones, approximately 56% recorded once. Study-wide results and caveats: An assumption of roughly uniform sequencing depth across donors underlay the presence/absence analyses.

V usage is TRBV4-3 and J usage is TRBJ2-1, with D perhaps TRBD1 (6 bases). The clonotype comes from a woman aged 25 to 39 in good health and CMV-seropositive. The sequenced sample consisted of PBMCs. CDR3 DNA sequence: TGCGCCAGCAGCCAAGAGTGGACAGACAATGAGCAGTTCTTC. Encoded protein: CASSQEWTDNEQFF.